Many counts were recorded for the clone carrying this T cell receptor beta chain. Its antigen remains unidentified. Extraction of total RNA was performed on unfractionated whole blood. This entry comes from a study of human T cells and chemical hapten exposure. Germline V gene data show CDR1 as MGHRA and CDR2 as YSYEKL. J gave up 5 bases and V 3 bases, and 8 bases lay outside the gene matches. The CDR3 covers 17 residues. It was the library that attached unique molecular identifiers to individual cDNA molecules. TCRdb itself ran the reads through MiXCR, one entry per CDR3 protein. The data contain about 120,000 distinct CDR3 sequences, approximately 9.3% of them singletons. Study-wide points: No change in TCRs above 1 in 1000 frequency was produced by DPC sensitization.

The rearrangement uses TRBV4-1 and TRBJ2-2, with 11 bases fitting TRBD1. The sample taken for sequencing was whole blood. The clonotype was recovered from a human donor in good health. Some clones in this sample may be carry-over from other donors' samples. The CDR3 loop reads CASSQIPGQGGTGELFF. As DNA, the CDR3 is TGCGCCAGCAGCCAGATCCCGGGACAGGGGGGGACCGGGGAGCTGTTTTTT.